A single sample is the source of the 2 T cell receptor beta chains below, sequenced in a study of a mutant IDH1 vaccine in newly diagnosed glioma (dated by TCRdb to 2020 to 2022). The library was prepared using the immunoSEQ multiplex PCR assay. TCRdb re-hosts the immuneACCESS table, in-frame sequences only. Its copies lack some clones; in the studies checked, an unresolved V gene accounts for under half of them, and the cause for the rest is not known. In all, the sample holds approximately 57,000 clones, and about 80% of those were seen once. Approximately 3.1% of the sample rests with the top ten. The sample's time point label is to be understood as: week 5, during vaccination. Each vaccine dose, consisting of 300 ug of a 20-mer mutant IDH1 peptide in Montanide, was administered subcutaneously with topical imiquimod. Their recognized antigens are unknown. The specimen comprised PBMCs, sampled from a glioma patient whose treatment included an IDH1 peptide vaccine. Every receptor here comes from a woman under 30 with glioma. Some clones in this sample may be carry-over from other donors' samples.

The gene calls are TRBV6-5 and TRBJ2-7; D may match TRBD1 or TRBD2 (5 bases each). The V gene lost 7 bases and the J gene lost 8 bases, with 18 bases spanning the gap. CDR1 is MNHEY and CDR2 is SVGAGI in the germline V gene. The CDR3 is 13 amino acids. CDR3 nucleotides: TGTGCCAGCAACCCGGGACCCCCGTCGAAGCAGTACTTC. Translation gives CASNPGPPSKQYF.

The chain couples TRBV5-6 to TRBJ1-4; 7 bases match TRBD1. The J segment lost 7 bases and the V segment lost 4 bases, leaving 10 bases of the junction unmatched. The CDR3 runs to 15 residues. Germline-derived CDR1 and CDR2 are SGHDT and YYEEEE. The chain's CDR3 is CASSRDSGRGEKLFF. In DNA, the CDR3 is TGTGCCAGCAGCCGGGACAGCGGAAGGGGTGAAAAACTGTTTTTT. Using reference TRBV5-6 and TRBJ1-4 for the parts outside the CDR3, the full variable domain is DAGVTQSPTHLIKTRGQQVTLRCSPKSGHDTVSWYQQALGQGPQFIFQYYEEEERQRGNFPDRFSGHQFPNYSSELNVNALLLGDSALYLCASSRDSGRGEKLFFGSGTQLSVL.